The 9 T cell receptor beta chains listed next were all sequenced from one sample in a study of cytomegalovirus exposure and HLA in healthy donors. The PCR made use of 60 Vbeta and 13 Jbeta primers. TCRdb keeps only in-frame clones here, not all; method: immunoSEQ multiplex PCR. The sample consists of 150,000 to 200,000 clones, around 68% of them appearing once. Sequencing was performed on PBMCs. The source of these receptors is a man aged 50-60 years in good health and CMV-seronegative.

The V gene is TRBV5-1, the J gene TRBJ1-2, with D perhaps matching TRBD1 (5 bases). Per germline, CDR1 SGHRS and CDR2 YFSETQ. V lost 4 bases, J lost 7 bases, and 14 bases lay in between. There are 13 residues in the CDR3. The CDR3 bases are TGCGCCAGCAGCCCCCTTGCGGGGGTTGGCTACACCTTC. It codes for CASSPLAGVGYTF.

V and J are TRBV11-3 and TRBJ2-2; tentatively, D is TRBD1 (6 bases). The length of the CDR3 is 14 residues. The ends were cut back, 5 bases at V and 5 bases at J, with 12 bases in the middle. Germline V gene sequence: CDR1 SGHNT, CDR2 YENEEA. The CDR3 protein is CASSPGQGTGELFF. As DNA, the CDR3 is TGTGCCAGCAGCCCGGGACAAGGGACCGGGGAGCTGTTTTTT.

Details on this clone: The junction shows a germline mismatch at one end, possibly a read error. The genes are TRBV11-1 and TRBJ1-1, with a weak D call TRBD1 (5 bases). CDR1 and CDR2 from the germline V gene are SGHAT and FQDESV (reference sequence). CDR3 length: 14 residues. This CDR3 reads CASSLGAGNTEDFF. The CDR3 DNA is TGTGCCAGCAGCTTAGGGGCAGGGAACACTGAAGATTTCTTT.

The CDR3 is CASSPRGRNEQFF. The DNA of the CDR3 is TGTGCCAGCAGTCCAAGAGGGAGGAATGAGCAGTTCTTC. This chain uses TRBV7-2 with TRBJ2-1, with TRBD2 as a possible D gene (6 bases). This CDR3 comprises 13 residues. V was pared by 6 bases and J by 7 bases, with 13 bases between. The V gene's germline CDR1 is SGHTA and CDR2 FQGNSA.

This clone was seen a handful of times. V and J are TRBV29-1 and TRBJ2-1; D is perhaps TRBD2 (6 bases). The germline CDR1 and CDR2 sequences are SQVTM and ANQGSEA. V shed 7 bases and J shed 7 bases, with 17 bases lying between them. The CDR3 sequence is 13 residues long. Written as DNA, the CDR3 is TGCAGCGCCTCGGGAACGGAGGGGAATGAGCAGTTCTTC. Protein product: CSASGTEGNEQFF.

The rearrangement uses TRBV19 and TRBJ2-7, with D perhaps matching TRBD2 (5 bases). Trimming removed 1 base from V and 3 bases from J, with 13 bases in between. The CDR3 runs to 15 residues. The germline CDR1 and CDR2 sequences are LNHDA and SQIVND (reference sequence). The CDR3 loop is CASSIGQTGGYEQYF. CDR3 sequence (DNA): TGTGCCAGTAGTATAGGTCAAACCGGAGGCTACGAGCAGTACTTC.

This clone was observed a few times. The V gene is TRBV6-1, the J gene TRBJ2-3; 9 bases are shared with TRBD2. V lost 3 bases, J lost 4 bases, and 2 bases stayed unmatched. This CDR3 spans 14 amino acids. Germline V gives CDR1 MNHNS, CDR2 SASEGT. The CDR3 DNA follows: TGTGCCAGCAGTGAGAGCGGGGGGTCAGATACGCAGTATTTT. This encodes CASSESGGSDTQYF.

The CDR3 nucleotides read TGTGCCAGCAGCGCAAAGACAGGGCAAAACAATCAGCCCCAGCATTTT. Protein product: CASSAKTGQNNQPQHF. V gene TRBV7-2 combines with J gene TRBJ1-5, with 7 bases matching TRBD1. V gave up 5 bases and J gave up 3 bases; unmatched junction bases: 10. Germline loops: CDR1 SGHTA, CDR2 FQGNSA. The CDR3 totals 16 residues.

The genes are TRBV7-3 and TRBJ2-2; TRBD1 matches 8 bases. The germline V gene has CDR1 SGHTA and CDR2 FQGTGA. J lost 4 bases, V lost 4 bases, and 2 bases had no gene match. The length of the CDR3 is 14 residues. The CDR3 bases are TGTGCCAGCAGCTCCGGACAGGGCACCGGGGAGCTGTTTTTT. This sequence encodes CASSSGQGTGELFF.